The T cell receptor (beta chain) under discussion was sequenced for a study of response to subunit inactivated influenza vaccine (dated 2018 in TCRdb). Regarding the complete study: To follow how T cells responded to a trivalent subunit inactivated influenza vaccine, the researchers relied on deep quantitative profiling of the T cell receptor repertoire.

The time point label of this sample denotes: 45 days after influenza vaccine administration. As concerns this clonotype: The antigen this receptor binds is unknown. Base quality data are lacking; no much larger clone is found one base away.

The germline V gene (reference sequence) yields MNHEY for CDR1 and SMNVEV for CDR2. V loses 3 bases of germline sequence and J loses 0 bases, and the interval between the two ends is 15 bases. The CDR3 numbers 16 residues from cysteine through phenylalanine. Kept here is only the CDR3 DNA, which spans 48 bases and is read in frame from base 1. The study at large found these results: According to the authors, only a limited number of new T cells may be recruited by each seasonal influenza vaccination.

Library method: RT-PCR. The reads were generated on an Illumina HiSeq 2500. Using fastp trimming at Q25 and MiXCR clonotype assembly, TCRdb reanalyzed the public sequencing data and kept in-frame beta chains. Duplicate CDR3 protein sequences are folded into a single record with the most common DNA and genes. Here the sample has approximately 500,000 distinct CDR3 sequences; 10% to 15% occur a single time. The top ten hold around 14% of the sample. The sample in question was PBMCs from blood, obtained roughly 47 days after vaccination. The chain couples TRBV27 to TRBJ2-7; the D segment could be TRBD2, given 6 matching bases. The receptor was derived from a man in his fifties or sixties who received an inactivated influenza vaccine. Donor details come from another sample of the same person, matched by shared clones. This receptor carries the CDR3 CASSFSAGQVSYEQYF. At the DNA level, the sequence is TGTGCCAGCAGTTTCTCGGCGGGGCAGGTCTCCTACGAGCAGTACTTC.